This T cell receptor beta chain was observed in a study of human T cells and chemical hapten exposure. From the RACE reads, TCRdb called clonotypes with MiXCR, one entry per CDR3 protein. The table includes about 120,000 distinct CDR3 sequences, 13% detected once. Time point meaning: pre-sensitization, week 0. Treatment specified: therapeutic diphenylcyclopropenone sensitization with weekly scalp DPC. Non-pregnant alopecia patients aged 18 to 70, suitable for DPC therapy. The clonotype comes from a woman aged 18-29 years with alopecia areata. Some clones in this sample may be carry-over from other donors' samples. The material was whole blood, obtained in connection with sensitization to the hapten diphenylcyclopropenone (DPC).

Written as DNA, the CDR3 is TGTGCCAGCAGGGGATGGGGAACTAATGAAAAACTGTTTTTT. This translates into CASRGWGTNEKLFF. The chain couples TRBV28 to TRBJ1-4, with D uncertain. The length of the CDR3 is 14 residues. The V and J ends lost 6 bases and 1 base respectively, with 9 bases between them. CDR1 is MDHEN and CDR2 is SYDVKM in the germline V gene.